Presented here are 2 T cell receptor beta chains from one specimen sequenced in a study of shared clonotypes between healthy human individuals. This table comes from immunoSEQ multiplex PCR, and its TCRdb copy is limited to in-frame clones, with some not included. The table shows approximately 2,200,000 clones, with 85% to 95% occurring only once. Naive CD8 cells were CD45RO-negative, positively selected for CCR7, excluding terminally differentiated effector memory CD45RA+ cells. Material: naive CD8+ T cells from PBMCs. The receptors here all came from a man aged 18 to 29 in good health. Some clones in this sample may be carry-over from other donors' samples.

The chain couples TRBV5-1 to TRBJ1-5; D remains unclear. CDR1 is SGHRS, CDR2 YFSETQ, per germline. The CDR3 length is 14 residues. V was pared by 1 base and J by 2 bases, with 7 bases between. CDR3 nucleotide sequence: TGCGCCAGCAGCTTGAAGTCGGGCAATCAGCCCCAGCATTTT. Translated: CASSLKSGNQPQHF. The whole variable domain, filled in from reference TRBV5-1 and TRBJ1-5, reads KAGVTQTPRYLIKTRGQQVTLSCSPISGHRSVSWYQQTPGQGLQFLFEYFSETQRNKGNFPGRFSGRQFSNSRSEMNVSTLELGDSALYLCASSLKSGNQPQHFGDGTRLSIL.

About this clone itself: The sample has other DNA sequences that encode this CDR3 too. V and J are TRBV7-8 and TRBJ1-1, with D unresolved. Germline loops: CDR1 SGHVS, CDR2 FQNEAQ. CDR3 length equals 14 residues. Trimming stripped 1 base from V and 4 bases from J, with 10 bases between. For the CDR3, the DNA is TGTGCCAGCAGCTTAGGAGGTAGAGGCACTGAAGCTTTCTTT. Translated: CASSLGGRGTEAFF.